These 25 T cell receptor beta chains share one sample of origin, sequenced in a study of blood T cells in healthy people across ages. Next came a second PCR, run for about 6 to 12 cycles, which used a sample-barcoded 5' primer along with a J-beta primer mix. From the 5' RACE reads, TCRdb called clonotypes with MiXCR, one entry per CDR3 protein. The sample lists fewer than 750,000 distinct CDR3 sequences, around half occurring once. Specimen: blood. These receptors all come from an older man in good health.

The rearrangement uses TRBV12-3 or TRBV12-4 and TRBJ2-3, with unresolved D. The length of the CDR3 is 13 residues. The germline V and J ends were trimmed by 5 bases and 2 bases, with 8 bases remaining between them. CDR3 residues: CASSDSITDTQYF. The CDR3 region has the DNA TGTGCCAGCAGTGATTCTATCACAGATACGCAGTATTTT.

The chain combines TRBV7-9 with TRBJ2-5, with 7 positions matching TRBD1. The CDR3 has 14 amino acids. Trimming took 4 bases from V and 4 from J; bases not matched to a gene: 6. Germline values: CDR1 SEHNR, CDR2 FQNEAQ (reference sequence). The CDR3 protein is CASSSQGYGETQYF. DNA of the CDR3: TGTGCCAGCAGCTCACAGGGGTACGGAGAGACCCAGTACTTC.

The rearrangement links TRBV4-3 to TRBJ1-2; D remains ambiguous. This CDR3 spans 15 amino acids. Germline CDR1 and CDR2: LGHNA and YSLEER. Trimming took off 0 bases at V and 4 bases at J, with 12 bases between the two ends. CDR3 loop: CASSQDLNRRYGYTF. The CDR3 DNA reads TGCGCCAGCAGCCAAGACCTCAACCGTCGCTATGGCTACACCTTC.

The gene calls are TRBV29-1 and TRBJ2-1, with D perhaps matching TRBD2 (5 bases). The CDR3 extends over 12 amino acids. The V and J ends lost 4 bases and 4 bases respectively, with 8 bases between them. The V gene's germline CDR1 is SQVTM and CDR2 ANQGSEA. In nucleotides, the CDR3 is TGCAGCGTTGTGAGGGTTTACAATGAGCAGTTCTTC. Its translation: CSVVRVYNEQFF.

The J gene is TRBJ2-3, the V gene TRBV5-6; possibly TRBD1 for D (6 bases). V was cut by 5 bases and J by 10 bases, with 20 bases left in between. The CDR3 spans 14 residues. Per the germline V gene, CDR1 is SGHDT and CDR2 is YYEEEE. As DNA, the CDR3 is TGTGCCAGCAGTTCTGGGCCCGGGACACGAGCGCAGTATTTT. It encodes CASSSGPGTRAQYF.

The chain recombines TRBV20-1 with TRBJ2-2, with TRBD2 matching over 14 bases. With 0 bases clipped from V and 3 bases from J, the junction kept 6 bases outside the gene matches. CDR1 and CDR2 from the germline V gene are DFQATT and SNEGSKA (reference sequence). The CDR3 extends over 18 amino acids. CDR3 sequence: CSAREKTSGRVHTGELFF. For the CDR3, the DNA is TGCAGTGCTAGAGAAAAGACTAGCGGGAGGGTCCACACCGGGGAGCTGTTTTTT.

A note on this clonotype: Its ends do not fully match the called genes, so a read error is possible. V and J are TRBV6-5 and TRBJ2-7; TRBD1 or TRBD2 may be the D gene (5 bases each). There are 13 residues in the CDR3. Germline CDR1 MNHEY, CDR2 SVGAGI. In nucleotides, the CDR3 is TGTGCCAGCGGGACGAGCGGCACCTACGAGCGGTACTTC. Translation gives CASGTSGTYERYF.

The table lists this clonotype with a few counts. This chain joins TRBV7-9 and TRBJ1-1; TRBD1 might be the D (5 bases). V gave up 0 bases and J gave up 4 bases, with 9 bases separating them. This CDR3 has 14 amino acids. Germline V gives CDR1 SEHNR, CDR2 FQNEAQ (reference sequence). In DNA, the CDR3 is TGTGCCAGCAGCTTAGCCCCCGGGGGCACTGAAGCTTTCTTT. As protein: CASSLAPGGTEAFF.

This chain uses TRBV7-2 with TRBJ2-2; 9 bases are shared with TRBD2. The CDR3 is 16 residues long. Germline assignment: CDR1 SGHTA and CDR2 FQGNSA. J gave up 7 bases and V 1 base, and 7 bases lay outside the gene matches. The CDR3 bases are TGTGCCAGCAGCTTAGGCGGGGGGGCCATCGTCGGGGAGCTGTTTTTT. Amino acid sequence: CASSLGGGAIVGELFF.

This clonotype was recorded a few times. CDR3 DNA: TGTGCCATCAGCGCGCTTTACCCTGGGGTTAATGGCTACACCTTC. It translates to CAISALYPGVNGYTF. J is TRBJ1-2 and V is TRBV10-3, with D uncertain. The germline V gene encodes CDR1 ENHRY and CDR2 SYGVKD. This CDR3 is 15 amino acids long. Trimming shortened V by 6 bases and J by 6 bases, and 20 bases separated the two germline ends.

The chain is built from TRBV7-2 and TRBJ2-3; unclear D gene. Per the germline V gene, CDR1 is SGHTA and CDR2 is FQGNSA. Deletions cut 5 bases from V and 6 bases from J, with 12 bases between. CDR3 length: 13 residues. CDR3: CASSDAAVDTQYF. The CDR3 DNA sequence: TGTGCCAGCAGCGACGCGGCGGTGGATACGCAGTATTTT.

This clonotype was observed a few times. This sequence joins TRBV5-1 and TRBJ2-5; D is unclear. V was pared by 2 bases and J by 3 bases, with 8 bases between. CDR3 length: 13 amino acids. From germline, CDR1 is SGHRS and CDR2 YFSETQ. The CDR3: CASSFIPKETQYF. CDR3 DNA sequence: TGCGCCAGCAGCTTTATCCCAAAAGAGACCCAGTACTTC.

The chain is built from TRBV4-1 and TRBJ2-1, with D tentatively TRBD1 (6 bases). The germline gives CDR1 MGHRA, CDR2 YSYEKL. This CDR3 contains 15 residues. V gave up 0 bases and J gave up 6 bases, with 12 bases separating them. CDR3 region: CASSQEGRGGNEQFF. Here the CDR3 DNA reads TGCGCCAGCAGCCAAGAGGGACGAGGGGGCAATGAGCAGTTCTTC.

The chain employs TRBV9 and TRBJ2-7; D not resolved. The ends were cut back, 0 bases at V and 3 bases at J, with 10 bases in the middle. The CDR3 extends over 14 amino acids. Germline lookup yields CDR1 SGDLS and CDR2 YYNGEE. The CDR3 DNA reads as TGTGCCAGCAGCGTAGCCCCTACCGGCTACGAGCAGTACTTC. Translation: CASSVAPTGYEQYF.

The rearrangement links TRBV18 to TRBJ2-7, with D unclear. The CDR3 sequence is 11 residues long. From germline, CDR1 is KGHSH and CDR2 LQKENI. Trimming took off 8 bases at V and 6 bases at J, with 11 bases between the two ends. The CDR3 spells CASSPGIEQYF. The CDR3 region has the DNA TGTGCCAGCAGCCCAGGCATCGAGCAGTACTTC.

The sample holds one count of this clonotype. The gene calls are TRBV18 and TRBJ1-5, with D tentatively TRBD1 (5 bases). The CDR3 spans 14 residues. Germline V CDR1 and CDR2: KGHSH, LQKENI. V shed 2 bases and J shed 5 bases, with 10 bases lying between them. The CDR3 protein is CASSPMGEDQPQHF. CDR3 nucleotides: TGTGCCAGCTCACCAATGGGGGAAGATCAGCCCCAGCATTTT.

This clonotype appeared a single time. The chain has TRBV7-2 and TRBJ2-2; TRBD1 is a possible D gene (5 bases). The CDR3 has 14 residues. V was clipped by 2 bases and J by 5 bases, with 9 bases between them. Looked up from germline, CDR1 is SGHTA and CDR2 is FQGNSA. This chain's CDR3 is CASSLYRLTGELFF. CDR3 nucleotide sequence: TGTGCCAGCAGCTTATACAGGCTTACCGGGGAGCTGTTTTTT.

The rearrangement uses TRBV7-2 and TRBJ1-2, with D uncertain. Trimming left V 8 bases short and J 4 bases short, with 11 bases between. The germline gives CDR1 SGHTA, CDR2 FQGNSA. The CDR3 length is 12 residues. CDR3 bases: TGTGCCAGCCTTGGGCAAGGCTATGGCTACACCTTC. Its protein product is CASLGQGYGYTF.

This clonotype was seen only a few times. This chain connects TRBV4-3 to TRBJ2-3; TRBD1 agrees at 7 bases. The J segment lost 3 bases and the V segment lost 4 bases, leaving 7 bases of the junction unmatched. The CDR3 has 15 residues. The germline V gene encodes CDR1 LGHNA and CDR2 YSLEER. The CDR3 protein is CASSLQTGSTDTQYF. The CDR3 bases are TGCGCCAGCAGCCTACAGACAGGGTCGACAGATACGCAGTATTTT.

The genes are TRBV12-3 or TRBV12-4 and TRBJ2-3; D uncertain. CDR3 length equals 13 residues. V gave up 5 bases and J gave up 5 bases, with 11 bases separating them. The CDR3 loop reads CASSIREVDTQYF. In nucleotides, the CDR3 is TGTGCCAGCAGTATAAGAGAAGTAGATACGCAGTATTTT.

As concerns this clonotype: This may stem from a read error, because a much larger clone lies one nucleotide away. The V and J genes are TRBV6-5 and TRBJ2-5; 9 bases match TRBD2. The J call may be mistaken, given a closer DNA end match to TRBJ2-7. Germline-derived CDR1 and CDR2 are MNHEY and SVGAGI. The CDR3 loop spans 15 amino acids. The CDR3 DNA is TGTGCCAGCAGACTCGGACGAGCGGGAGGCTACGAGCAGTACTTC. Translated, it gives CASRLGRAGGYEQYF.

V is TRBV27 and J is TRBJ2-3, with 8 bases identical to TRBD2. CDR3 length: 16 residues. V gave up 7 bases and J gave up 2 bases; unmatched junction bases: 11. The V gene's germline CDR1 is MNHEY and CDR2 SMNVEV (reference sequence). CDR3 DNA: TGTGCCAGCAAGAATACCAAAGCGGGGGACACAGATACGCAGTATTTT. Protein product: CASKNTKAGDTDTQYF.

This sequence joins TRBV20-1 and TRBJ1-5, with 7 bases aligning to TRBD1. With 0 bases clipped from V and 3 bases from J, the junction kept 5 bases outside the gene matches. The CDR3 has 15 amino acids. The germline V gene has CDR1 DFQATT and CDR2 SNEGSKA (reference sequence). The CDR3 spells CSARDGTDSNQPQHF. The CDR3 DNA sequence: TGCAGTGCTAGAGACGGGACAGATTCCAATCAGCCCCAGCATTTT.

This sequence joins TRBV6-2 or TRBV6-3 and TRBJ1-2; perhaps TRBD1 as D (6 bases). Trimming removed 4 bases at V and 7 bases at J, with 16 bases between. CDR1 is MNHEY, CDR2 SVGEGT, per germline. This CDR3 is built from 14 residues. CDR3 protein: CASSSGGRAFGYTF. The CDR3 region has the DNA TGTGCCAGCAGTTCCGGGGGCAGGGCTTTTGGCTACACCTTC.

The rearrangement links TRBV4-3 to TRBJ1-2; D is unclear. Trimming stripped 4 bases from V and 4 bases from J, with 13 bases between. This CDR3 region has 14 residues. Looked up from germline, CDR1 is LGHNA and CDR2 is YSLEER. The CDR3 is CASSLGGGSYGYTF. In DNA form, the CDR3 reads TGCGCCAGCAGCCTAGGAGGAGGTTCCTATGGCTACACCTTC.